The 19 T cell receptor beta chains reported below all come from one sample, sequenced in a study of blood T cell repertoires in COVID-19. Some clones are missing from TCRdb's copy, which holds only in-frame ones; the method was immunoSEQ multiplex PCR. The sample includes about 47,000 clones, roughly 80% seen only once; the top ten take approximately 2.4%. Sequenced: peripheral blood. The receptors here all came from a man aged 45-65 years with acute or convalescent COVID-19.

The V gene is TRBV19, the J gene TRBJ1-1; D unresolved. CDR3 length equals 12 residues. The germline V gene has CDR1 LNHDA and CDR2 SQIVND (reference sequence). Trimming removed 6 bases from V and 10 bases from J, with 15 bases in between. CDR3 coding DNA: TGTGCCAGTAGCCCCAAAACTGCGAGAGCTTTCTTT. Protein: CASSPKTARAFF.

The V gene is TRBV30, the J gene TRBJ1-6; no clear D gene. The V and J ends lost 3 bases and 0 bases respectively, with 18 bases between them. CDR1 GTSNPN and CDR2 SVGIG come from the germline V gene (reference sequence). The CDR3 has 18 residues. CDR3 sequence: CAWRTPTPRGSYNSPLHF. For the CDR3, the DNA is TGTGCCTGGAGAACTCCCACACCCCGGGGCTCCTATAATTCACCCCTCCACTTT.

V usage is TRBV7-3 and J usage is TRBJ2-5; D is unclear. This CDR3 has 14 residues. V lost 3 bases, J lost 5 bases, and 13 bases lay in between. The germline gives CDR1 SGHTA, CDR2 FQGTGA. The CDR3 DNA follows: TGTGCCAGCAGCTTTGACGCCTCGCGGGAGACCCAGTACTTC. It specifies CASSFDASRETQYF. Based on the CDR3 plus reference TRBV7-3 and TRBJ2-5, the full variable domain is GAGVSQTPSNKVTEKGKYVELRCDPISGHTALYWYRQSLGQGPEFLIYFQGTGAADDSGLPNDRFFAVRPEGSVSTLKIQRTERGDSAVYLCASSFDASRETQYFGPGTRLLVL.

V gene TRBV12-3 or TRBV12-4 combines with J gene TRBJ1-1; D is undetermined. V was clipped by 1 base and J by 5 bases, with 5 bases between them. The CDR3 is 12 residues long. DNA of the CDR3: TGTGCCAGCAGTTTAGTCAGTACTGAAGCTTTCTTT. Translation: CASSLVSTEAFF.

This clone appeared a single time. The CDR3 region is CASSMSDYGYTF. DNA of the CDR3: TGTGCCAGTAGTATGTCGGACTATGGCTACACCTTC. The chain employs TRBV19 and TRBJ1-2; no clear D. CDR3 size: 12 residues. V was cut by 3 bases and J by 3 bases, with 5 bases left in between. Germline CDR1 LNHDA, CDR2 SQIVND (reference sequence). Supplemented by reference TRBV19 and TRBJ1-2, the full variable domain reads DGGITQSPKYLFRKEGQNVTLSCEQNLNHDAMYWYRQDPGQGLRLIYYSQIVNDFQKGDIAEGYSVSREKKESFPLTVTSAQKNPTAFYLCASSMSDYGYTFGSGTRLTVV.

The chain combines TRBV7-9 with TRBJ2-1; D possibly corresponds to TRBD1 (6 bases). CDR3 length: 14 amino acids. CDR1 is SEHNR and CDR2 is FQNEAQ in the germline V gene (reference sequence). The V gene lost 5 bases and the J gene lost 6 bases, with 14 bases spanning the gap. The CDR3 DNA follows: TGTGCCAGCAGCCACAGGGACACAATCAATGAGCAGTTCTTC. Translated: CASSHRDTINEQFF. The full variable domain, rest sourced from reference TRBV7-9 and TRBJ2-1, is DTGVSQNPRHKITKRGQNVTFRCDPISEHNRLYWYRQTLGQGPEFLTYFQNEAQLEKSRLLSDRFSAERPKGSFSTLEIQRTEQGDSAMYLCASSHRDTINEQFFGPGTRLTVL.

The chain recombines TRBV5-8 with TRBJ2-7; 7 bases agree with TRBD2. The V gene's germline CDR1 is SGHTS and CDR2 YDEGEE. CDR3 length: 13 amino acids. Unmatched junction bases numbered 8, after V lost 3 bases and J lost 8 bases. CDR3 region: CASSWGGLEKQYF. The CDR3 coding sequence is TGTGCCAGCAGCTGGGGGGGACTCGAGAAGCAGTACTTC.

The rearrangement links TRBV5-4 to TRBJ1-1, with unresolved D. The CDR3 loop spans 12 amino acids. V shed 1 base and J shed 2 bases, with 3 bases lying between them. Per germline, CDR1 SGHNT and CDR2 YYREEE (reference sequence). Here the CDR3 DNA reads TGTGCCAGCAGCTTGATAAACACTGAAGCTTTCTTT. Protein: CASSLINTEAFF.

The table lists this clone with a few counts. The chain links TRBV4-1 to TRBJ1-2; 7 bases are shared with TRBD1. This CDR3 comprises 17 residues. Looked up from germline, CDR1 is MGHRA and CDR2 is YSYEKL. The J segment lost 4 bases and the V segment lost 1 base, leaving 12 bases of the junction unmatched. Here the CDR3 DNA reads TGCGCCAGCAGCCAAGGCCCTTCGAACAGGGGAATCTATGGCTACACCTTC. It encodes CASSQGPSNRGIYGYTF.

The chain employs TRBV28 and TRBJ2-5; 9 nucleotides line up with TRBD1. Germline V gene lookup returns CDR1 MDHEN and CDR2 SYDVKM. V lost 0 bases to trimming and J lost 1 base; unmatched junction nucleotides: 0. The CDR3 runs to 15 residues. CDR3 loop: CASSLWTGGQETQYF. The CDR3 DNA reads as TGTGCCAGCAGTTTATGGACAGGGGGCCAAGAGACCCAGTACTTC.

The rearrangement uses TRBV9 and TRBJ1-3; D is ambiguous. The CDR3 covers 16 residues. The germline V gene has CDR1 SGDLS and CDR2 YYNGEE. Trimming stripped 0 bases from V and 3 bases from J, with 13 bases between. In nucleotides, the CDR3 is TGTGCCAGCAGCGTAGGAGGAGGGTTAAGTGGAAACACCATATATTTT. Amino acid sequence: CASSVGGGLSGNTIYF.

V and J are TRBV19 and TRBJ1-5, with D hard to call. Trimming removed 0 bases from V and 4 bases from J, with 13 bases in between. The CDR3 covers 16 residues. Germline V gene data show CDR1 as LNHDA and CDR2 as SQIVND (reference sequence). In DNA, the CDR3 is TGTGCCAGTAGTATAGATCTGTATTGGCAGAATCAGCCCCAGCATTTT. Translated, it gives CASSIDLYWQNQPQHF.

This clone occurred once. J is TRBJ2-3 and V is TRBV9; the match to TRBD2 covers 8 bases. V trimming: 4 bases; J trimming: 1 base; junction bases outside the gene matches: 5. The germline CDR1 and CDR2 sequences are SGDLS and YYNGEE. CDR3 length: 15 residues. The CDR3 DNA follows: TGTGCCAGCAGCCCGCGGGGGGCCGGCACAGATACGCAGTATTTT. Encoded protein: CASSPRGAGTDTQYF.

CDR3 sequence reads: CASSQARGLRYEQYF. Here the CDR3 DNA reads TGCGCCAGCAGCCAAGCTAGGGGGCTCCGGTACGAGCAGTACTTC. This sequence joins TRBV4-1 and TRBJ2-7, with 7 nucleotides matching TRBD1. Germline V lookup: CDR1 MGHRA, CDR2 YSYEKL. V shed 1 base and J 4 bases; nucleotides not matched to a gene: 7. The CDR3 is 15 amino acids.

This chain joins TRBV4-2 and TRBJ1-4, with 12 positions matching TRBD1. Germline values: CDR1 LGHNA, CDR2 YNFKEQ. The CDR3 sequence is 16 residues long. Trimming at V came to 3 bases and at J to 7 bases, leaving 6 bases not matched to a gene. CDR3 loop: CASSQGQGAGGEKLFF. DNA of the CDR3: TGTGCCAGCAGCCAGGGACAGGGGGCGGGAGGTGAAAAACTGTTTTTT.

V usage is TRBV2 and J usage is TRBJ1-6; D gene uncertain. The V end was cut by 6 bases, the J end by 2 bases, with 11 bases between. The germline V gene encodes CDR1 SNHLY and CDR2 FYNNEI. The CDR3 extends over 15 amino acids. The CDR3 region has the DNA TGTGCCAGCAGGGTTGAGAGAACCTATAATTCACCCCTCCACTTT. Protein: CASRVERTYNSPLHF.

V usage is TRBV7-2 and J usage is TRBJ1-2; possible D gene TRBD1, 5 bases. Germline-derived CDR1 and CDR2 are SGHTA and FQGNSA. Trimming cost V 5 bases and J 2 bases, with 12 bases left between them. This CDR3 contains 14 residues. CDR3 bases: TGTGCCAGCAGCCCGCCTGGGGGGAACTATGGCTACACCTTC. Its protein product is CASSPPGGNYGYTF.

The rearrangement links TRBV5-1 to TRBJ2-5, with 9 positions matching TRBD1. After removal of 5 bases from V and 4 bases from J, the junction contained 6 bases not matched to a gene. CDR1 is SGHRS and CDR2 is YFSETQ in the germline V gene. The CDR3 length is 14 residues. The CDR3 DNA reads TGCGCCAGCAGATCTGGACAGGGGCGAGAGACCCAGTACTTC. This translates into CASRSGQGRETQYF.

V is TRBV7-9 and J is TRBJ1-2, with 9 nucleotides matching TRBD1. CDR3 length: 16 amino acids. V lost 5 bases, J lost 4 bases, and 11 bases stayed unmatched. Germline assignment: CDR1 SEHNR and CDR2 FQNEAQ (reference sequence). CDR3 region: CASSAGTGSSRYGYTF. CDR3 sequence (DNA): TGTGCCAGCAGCGCAGGGACAGGGAGCTCTCGCTATGGCTACACCTTC.